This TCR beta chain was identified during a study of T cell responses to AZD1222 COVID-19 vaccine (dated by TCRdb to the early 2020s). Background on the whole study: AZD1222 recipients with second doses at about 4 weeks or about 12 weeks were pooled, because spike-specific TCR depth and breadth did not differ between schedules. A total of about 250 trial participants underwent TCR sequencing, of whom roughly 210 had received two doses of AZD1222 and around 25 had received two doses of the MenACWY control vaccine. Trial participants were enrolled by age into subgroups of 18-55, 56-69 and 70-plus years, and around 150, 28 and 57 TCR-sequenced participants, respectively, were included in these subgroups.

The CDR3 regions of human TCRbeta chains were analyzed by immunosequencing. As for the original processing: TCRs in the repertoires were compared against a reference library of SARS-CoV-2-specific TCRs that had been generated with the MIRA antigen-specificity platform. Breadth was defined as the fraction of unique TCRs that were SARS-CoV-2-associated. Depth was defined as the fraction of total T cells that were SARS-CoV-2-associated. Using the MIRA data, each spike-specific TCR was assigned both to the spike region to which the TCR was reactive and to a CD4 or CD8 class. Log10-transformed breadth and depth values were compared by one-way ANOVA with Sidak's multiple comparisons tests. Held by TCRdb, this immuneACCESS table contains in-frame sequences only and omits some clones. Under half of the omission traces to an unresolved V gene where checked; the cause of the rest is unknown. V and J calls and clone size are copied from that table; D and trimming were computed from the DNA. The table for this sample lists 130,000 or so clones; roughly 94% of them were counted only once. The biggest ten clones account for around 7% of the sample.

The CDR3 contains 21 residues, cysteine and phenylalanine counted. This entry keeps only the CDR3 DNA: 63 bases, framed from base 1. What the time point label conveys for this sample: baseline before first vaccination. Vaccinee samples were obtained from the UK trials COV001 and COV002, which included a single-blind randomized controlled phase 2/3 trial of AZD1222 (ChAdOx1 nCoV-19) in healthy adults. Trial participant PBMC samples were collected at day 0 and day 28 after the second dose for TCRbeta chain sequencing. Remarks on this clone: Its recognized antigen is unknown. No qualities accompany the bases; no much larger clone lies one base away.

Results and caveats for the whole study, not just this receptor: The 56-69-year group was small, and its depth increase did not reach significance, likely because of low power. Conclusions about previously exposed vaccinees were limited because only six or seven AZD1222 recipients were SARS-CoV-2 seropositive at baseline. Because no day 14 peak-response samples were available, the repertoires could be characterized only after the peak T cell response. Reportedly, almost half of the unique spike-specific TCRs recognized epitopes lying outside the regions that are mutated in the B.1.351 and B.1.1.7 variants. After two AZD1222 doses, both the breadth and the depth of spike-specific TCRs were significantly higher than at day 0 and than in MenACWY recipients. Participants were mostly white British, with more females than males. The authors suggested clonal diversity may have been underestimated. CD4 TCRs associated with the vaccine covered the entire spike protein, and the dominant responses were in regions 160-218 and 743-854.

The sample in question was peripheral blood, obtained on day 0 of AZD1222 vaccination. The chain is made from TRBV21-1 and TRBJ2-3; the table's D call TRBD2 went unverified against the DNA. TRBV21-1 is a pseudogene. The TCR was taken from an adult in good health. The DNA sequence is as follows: TGTGCCAGCATCAAATCCCTGACCGGGACTAGCGGGAGGAAAAAGACAGATACGCAGTATTTT. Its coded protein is CASIKSLTGTSGRKKTDTQYF.